This T cell receptor beta chain was captured by sequencing in a study of cytomegalovirus exposure and HLA in healthy donors (dated by TCRdb to about 2017). Turning to the overall study: According to an earlier analysis of several hundred of the donors, some 180 million T cells yielded approximately 120 million unique TCR beta sequences and 276 Gb of sequence data. A later analysis re-analyzed previously published TCR beta repertoires from several hundred donors and added high-resolution HLA genotyping to study TCR occurrence patterns. Across 300 to 400 genotyped donors of the cohort, an average of approximately 240,000 unique TCR beta nucleotide sequences per donor were sequenced, and roughly a sixth of those sequences were non-productive. Donor age, sex, ethnicity and CMV serostatus were compiled together with the repertoire data. Every discovery cohort repertoire had been produced on one sequencing platform. Roughly 5 DR-DQ haplotypes were handled as single units for association and clustering, since linkage in the cohort was strong. The genetic ancestry cluster associated with self-reported Caucasian donors included about 81% of the roughly 400 genotyped donors. Typing coverage varied by locus: roughly 629-640 donors for A, B, C, DRB1 and DQB1; more than 500 for DQA1; approximately 610 for DPA1; around 450 for DPB1. The aim of the study was to test whether cataloging public T cell receptors could identify signatures of past pathogen exposure. In a later genetic analysis, genome-wide SNP genotypes for about 60% of the 666 donors were used, and that subset was treated as a discovery cohort. Class I and class II HLA loci were covered by the typing at four-digit resolution. Along with the approximately 600-subject first cohort, a separate validation cohort of approximately 110 different subjects was used. An earlier analysis of approximately 500 of the donors applied high-throughput TCR beta sequencing to assess whether each TCR beta V gene segment acted as functional or pseudogenic. High-throughput TCR immunosequencing, statistical association of individual TCRs with disease status, and machine learning were combined to predict cytomegalovirus infection status. The T cell repertoires of some 670 subjects were profiled by immunosequencing and related to cytomegalovirus serostatus. Approximately 300 gigabases of sequencing data and tens of millions of unique TCR sequences were included in an early release covering about 600 HLA-typed donors. The later analysis used no new phenotypic data to find candidate immune exposures, relying instead on TCR beta sequences and their occurrence across donors. Study-wide findings and limitations: In the study, 150 to 200 TCR beta chains were listed as associated with cytomegalovirus. This cohort had only TCR beta chains sequenced, and the lack of alpha or paired-chain data limited which features could be detected. A few of the identified cytomegalovirus-associated TCR beta chains were confirmed in vitro to be specific for cytomegalovirus antigens. Sequencing depth was assumed to be roughly uniform across donors in the presence/absence analyses, though that assumption may not hold. The only immune exposure information available for the cohort was CMV serostatus. Strong co-occurrence of HLA alleles, especially DR and DQ, made assigning TCR associations to individual alleles difficult. A further reported finding was that TCR beta sequences accurately predicted the HLA-A and HLA-B alleles for most subjects in the first cohort. An association between a missense DCLRE1C variant and V-gene and J-gene trimming of TCR beta chains was found in a later genetic analysis and replicated in an independent cohort. Correlated functional status among segregating V segments might reflect linkage disequilibrium, but an unknown experimental factor could not be ruled out. In a later analysis, HLA-associated TCR beta chains showed more clonal expansion and lower generation probabilities than non-associated chains that were equally common. The classifier was reported to diagnose cytomegalovirus status with high specificity and sensitivity in both the original and validation cohorts. In a later analysis, TCR association rates were found to vary across HLA loci, with the most associated TCRs seen for DRB1 alleles and the fewest for HLA-C alleles. Because counts were too low, under 20 rarely observed V segments, including chromosome 9 orphons, were left out of the earlier analysis of over 550 of the donors. Some IMGT-functional V segments, including TRBV6-2 and TRBV6-3, could not be distinguished by the 87-base-pair reads and were therefore excluded. In a later analysis, most CMV-associated TCR beta chains were found to appear HLA-restricted, with HLA associations seemingly driven largely by CMV exposure. Specific HLA alleles were associated with roughly 16,000 TCR beta sequences at a false discovery rate of 0.05 in a later analysis. The sequencing pipeline was judged likely to have produced a cluster of highly shared sequence variants as a technical artifact. Because some donors lacked HLA typing at each locus, the association tests relied only on the typed subset. While some public TCRs were present in many individuals, most TCR sequences turned up only very rarely across donors. In an earlier analysis of approximately 590 of the donors, most TCR beta V segments appeared in productive rearrangements about 87% or about 30% of the time, broadly matching IMGT annotations. According to a later genetic analysis, donors in an Asian-associated ancestry cluster had fewer N-insertions in productive TCRs than the roughly 700-donor mean. The authors suggested that the approach could potentially be generalized to other disease states and immunological phenotypes. Several of the top co-occurrence clusters appeared to be linked to parvovirus B19, influenza, CMV and Epstein-Barr virus, according to a later analysis.

V is shortened by 0 bases, J by 6 bases, and the region joining them spans 12 bases. The CDR3 starts with the cysteine, ends with the phenylalanine, and has 15 residues. Solely the CDR3 DNA is kept, with 45 bases framed from the first base. In the germline V gene, CDR1 corresponds to MNHNS and CDR2 to SASEGT. In total, 600 or so healthy bone marrow donors made up the cohort. At the time of sampling, every cohort member was nominally healthy, though immune exposures that went unrecorded were likely present. The donor tested CMV seronegative and was one of the 352 seronegative cohort members. Every donor gave a peripheral blood sample, and the peripheral blood mononuclear cells from that sample were used for TCR beta sequencing. Genomic DNA extraction from the blood cell samples was performed with the Qiagen DNeasy Blood Extraction Kit. Library construction relied on the immunoSEQ multiplex PCR assay. For the multiplex PCR, a mixture combining 60 forward primers for TCR Vbeta segments and 13 reverse primers for TCR Jbeta segments was used. Amplification of the CDR3 region of rearranged TCR beta genes was performed with a multiplex PCR assay on genomic DNA. The Illumina HiSeq System was used to sequence the amplified TCR beta libraries as 87-base-pair reads. The paper's processing steps were these. In a later analysis, 80 million or so unique TCR beta chains were counted across the approximately 620 repertoires, and approximately 11 million of these chains were shared by at least two donors. To remove PCR and sequencing errors, raw reads were error-corrected and collapsed into unique sequences using a nearest-neighbor algorithm that merged closely related sequences. V, D and J gene segments were assigned by aligning CDR3 sequences to IMGT reference sequences. For a sequence to be retained, a match of at least six nucleotides to both a V gene segment and a J gene segment was required. A rearrangement was called productive if the CDR3 had no stop codons and remained in frame with V and J, and every other rearrangement was called non-productive. CDR3 was defined by IMGT convention, running from the second conserved V-encoded cysteine to the conserved J-encoded phenylalanine. Sequences without an unambiguous match to a single V gene segment were excluded from the earlier analysis of a few hundred of the donors. An earlier analysis of 500 to 600 of the donors classified V segments as functional when productive rearrangements were above 56.7% and as segregating when the standard deviation between donors was above 5%. A statistical classification framework was built for diagnosing cytomegalovirus status from the catalog of TCR beta chain sequences. In a later analysis, V and J genes were assigned by comparing TCR nucleotide sequences against IMGT/GENE-DB human TR gene sequences. Using the TCRdist pipeline, a later analysis assigned CDR3 sequences along with most-parsimonious VDJ recombination scenarios. In a later analysis, every TCR beta chain was defined by the combination of its CDR3 amino acid sequence and its V-gene family, and reads without a unique V-gene family were dropped. To address suspected cross-contamination and a sequencing artifact, a later analysis removed roughly 640 highly shared, low-generation-probability nucleotide sequences. A later analysis calculated a clonal expansion index for each public chain from normalized within-repertoire ranks of inferred template counts. In a later analysis, generation probabilities were computed using a VDJ recombination model fitted to out-of-frame rearrangements, and the results were checked against IGoR. A later analysis scored TCR-TCR, TCR-HLA and TCR-CMV co-occurrence with hypergeometric tests, applying a repertoire-size bias correction to TCR pairs. To estimate false discovery rates, a later analysis permuted the HLA or CMV assignments 20 times. In a later analysis, co-occurring TCRs were grouped using DBSCAN, and TCRdist sequence similarity was added for clustering within HLA-allele-positive subsets. For co-occurrence clustering, repertoires with fewer than 30,000 or more than 120,000 public chains were excluded, along with roughly 5 repertoires with anomalous nucleotide sharing. TCRdb mirrors the immuneACCESS table, restricted to in-frame sequences. Some clones are absent from its copies; in checked studies, under half trace to an unresolved V gene, and the reason for the others is unknown. V, J and clone size reflect that table, while D and trimming were determined from the DNA. The sample yields about 130,000 clones; around 80% were counted once. About 1.5% of the sample belongs to the ten largest clones.

Comments on this clone: The clone's antigen remains unknown. Base qualities were left out, and no much larger clone turns up one base away.

The rearrangement combines TRBV6-1 with TRBJ1-5; the D region possibly corresponds to TRBD1 (5 bases align). The clonotype comes from a woman between 18 and 29 years old in good health and CMV-seronegative. The sequenced material came from PBMCs. The sequence in DNA is TGTGCCAGCAGTGAAGCAGGCCAGGGCCTTCAGCCCCAGCATTTT. Its protein product is CASSEAGQGLQPQHF.